One T cell receptor (beta chain) is described in this entry. Its antigen is currently not known. Base qualities are not recorded, but no much larger clone differs from it by a single base. Libraries were built with multiplex PCR. The listed sequencing device is Illumina HiSeq 4000. TCR beta libraries were built with iRepertoire HTBI primers and Arm-PCR amplification of CDR3 regions. PCR products were gel purified before sequencing. The paper's processing steps were these. Gene usage analysis of CDR3 amino acid clonotypes relied on the roughly 58 TRBV and around 14 TRBJ segments identified across samples. COPE and FqMerger were used to merge the filtered high-quality paired reads into contigs. BLAST was used to align contigs to IMGT TRBV, TRBD and TRBJ reference genes, with CDR3 defined following IMGT. Any clonotype with a frequency above 0.1% was classified as a highly expanded clone. Shannon entropy served as the measure of repertoire diversity, while the Gini coefficient captured V-J evenness. Clonotypes shared by more than one individual were considered public. In-frame beta chains were kept once TCRdb had trimmed the public reads at Q25 with fastp and called clones with MiXCR. Each entry merges the rows of one CDR3 protein and shows their most common DNA and genes. The V and J calls follow TCRdb's processing rather than the paper's. For this sample there are 400,000 to 500,000 distinct CDR3 sequences; less than 20% appear just once. In total, the top ten clones hold about 10% of the sample.

This sample was taken from a study of regulatory T cells in long-lasting Graves disease (dated by TCRdb to the early 2020s). General notes on the study: Patients with newly diagnosed Graves' disease had been on antithyroid drugs for under 3 months. Peripheral blood TCR sequencing and RNA sequencing compared persistent Graves' disease patients with newly diagnosed Graves' disease patients. The study was registered as a clinical trial and conducted in China. TCR sequencing covered about 13 persistent and 20 or so newly diagnosed Graves' disease patients, 33 samples in total. What the study reported, not specific to this receptor: Sequencing and analysis were limited to the TCR beta chain. A larger number of public clonotypes was shared among persistent patients (around 2,500) than among newly diagnosed patients (around 880). Persistent disease showed preferential use of TRBV28, TRBJ1-2 and TRBJ2-5, whereas newly diagnosed disease favored TRBV20-1 and TRBJ2-1. The small sample size was acknowledged by the authors as a limitation that may reduce accuracy. Only peripheral blood was studied, because thyroid tissue, the primary lesion, was inaccessible. Lower TCR Shannon entropy and fewer highly expanded clones were observed in persistent Graves' disease patients than in newly diagnosed patients, which suggested clonal expansion.

Per the publication, the time point label means: newly diagnosed GD, antithyroid drugs for less than 3 months. RNA was extracted from PBMCs in TRIzol for both TCR sequencing and RNA sequencing. Graves' disease was diagnosed according to American Thyroid Association guidelines. Patients were recruited from an endocrinology department in Xi'an, China. Each patient gave approximately 9.7 milliliters of peripheral blood, collected in an EDTA anticoagulant tube. PBMCs were isolated by Ficoll Paque Plus density gradient separation without further T cell sorting. RNA quality was checked with an Agilent 2100 Bioanalyzer and agarose gel, and concentration with a NanoDrop 2000. V trim: 2 bases; J trim: 7 bases; unmatched bases: 7. The germline V gene sets CDR1 to MNHEY and CDR2 to SVGEGT. CDR3 length: 17 amino acids, cysteine to phenylalanine. Of the read, only the CDR3 DNA is kept; its 51 bases are in frame from base 1.

This sample was shared with a second study, whose subject was T cells in Graves' hyperthyroidism and ophthalmopathy. From that second study: Stable Graves' hyperthyroidism was defined as the absence of progression to ophthalmopathy over 18 months of follow-up. Hyperthyroidism patients were newly diagnosed, with disease duration under 2 months, and aged 18 to 65 years. Any patient with an uncontrolled infection, another autoimmune disease, pregnancy or lactation was excluded. Diagnoses were based on clinical symptoms, serum thyroxine and TRAb, thyroid ultrasound and orbital computed tomography. For the first round of RT-PCR on the TCR CDR3, the HTBI primer set was used together with the Qiagen OneStep RT-PCR kit. Most expanded thyroid clonotypes (frequency above 0.001) were also detected in blood, a finding suggesting that blood repertoires may reflect thyroid immune responses. A model built on a 13 V-J signature distinguished ophthalmopathy from stable hyperthyroidism, reaching 87.88% sensitivity and under 84% specificity in cross-validation and 80%/75% in testing. In validation, the model predicted progression to ophthalmopathy with over 65% sensitivity and around 72% specificity, a median of 6.5 months before onset. To identify distinguishing TCR V-J signatures, a discovery cohort of around 100 patients was used, comprising 40 to 45 with Graves' ophthalmopathy and roughly 60 with stable Graves' hyperthyroidism. Prospective prediction of ophthalmopathy was tested in an independent validation cohort consisting of 18 hyperthyroidism patients and 15 to 17 patients who later progressed to ophthalmopathy. The 100 discovery patients were randomly split 7:3 into training and test sets. In about 6 Graves' hyperthyroidism patients, the study also compared T-cell repertoires from thyroid tissue with T-cell repertoires from blood. After blood sampling, hyperthyroidism patients were treated with methimazole at a starting dose of 30 mg daily, and ophthalmopathy patients were treated with high-dose intravenous methylprednisolone. Libraries were constructed in a second round of multiplex PCR, after which size selection and purification were carried out. Libraries were sequenced paired-end with 100 bp reads on an Illumina HiSeq2000. SOAPnuke was used to process the raw data, throwing out any read that contained adapters or uncalled bases, had a mean Phred below 15, or lacked an exact constant-primer or identifier match. COPE v1.2.5 was used to merge the high-quality paired reads, and each unique nucleotide sequence was defined as a clonotype. Clonotypes were aligned to IMGT TRBV, TRBD and TRBJ reference segments using MiTCR v1.1. The analysis was restricted to V-J combinations with a frequency above 0.0001, which together covered roughly 99% of the repertoires. A TCS score was defined as the ratio between F50 (clonal expansion) and ExV (chaos), using BLOSUM62-based TCRdist between CDR3 peptides within each V-J. Welch's t-statistics and random forest reduced 500 to 650 V-J features to fewer than 15, which were used in a naive Bayes classifier (R e1071). Sample size was not statistically predetermined, and blinding of investigators to group allocation was not performed. The paper reports TCR Vbeta CDR3 sequencing of about 140 peripheral blood samples: approximately 41 ophthalmopathy, fewer than 80 hyperthyroidism and approximately 17 progressor patients.

This receptor was identified in a woman younger than 45 with Graves disease. Donor details come from another sample of the same person, matched by shared clones. The specimen was peripheral blood mononuclear cells (PBMCs), collected at new diagnosis, from a patient treated with antithyroid drugs. The receptor chain draws on TRBV6-2 or TRBV6-3 and TRBJ2-3; 15 junctional bases match TRBD2. Here the CDR3 is given as CASSYTRTSGREHTQYF. The DNA sequence is TGTGCCAGCAGTTACACCCGGACTAGCGGGAGGGAGCATACGCAGTATTTT.